This paragraph covers one TCR beta chain sequence. Its specificity is unknown. Between the trimmed V and J ends, which lost 9 bases and 1 base, there was a span of 12 bases. From germline, CDR1 is LNHDA and CDR2 SQIVND (reference sequence). The CDR3 extends over 13 amino acids. Sequencing used immunoSEQ version 4 in survey mode. Genomic DNA was diluted to roughly 10 ng/uL, up to roughly 1 ug per sample. Profiling relied on immunoSEQ multiplex PCR, and the TCRdb table lists in-frame clones only, not all of them. The table shows fewer than 30,000 clones, with around 82% occurring only once. This sample was included in a study of persistence of HIV-infected CD4 T cells. Study-wide results and limits: Antigen-responding cells were enriched for degenerate expanded CDR3beta sequences.

Stimulation used 8.5 to 10 ug/mL lysate from CMV-infected fibroblasts. CD40L-negative CD69-negative CD45RO-high memory CD4+ T cells were sorted as populations depleted of antigen-responding cells. Suppressive ART was started during chronic HIV-1 infection in these adults. J is TRBJ1-1 and V is TRBV19, with a tentative D call TRBD1 (5 bases). The sequence was obtained from an adult man with HIV who was CMV-seropositive. Sample: CD4+ T cells sorted from PBMCs after 18-hour stimulation, taken from a patient who received antiretroviral therapy. Here the CDR3 DNA reads TGTGCCAGCGGTAGACAGTGGAACACTGAAGCTTTCTTT. Translated: CASGRQWNTEAFF.